This TCR beta chain emerged from a study of cytomegalovirus exposure and HLA in healthy donors. Germline V CDR1 and CDR2: SGHNT, YYREEE (reference sequence). V gave up 4 bases and J gave up 6 bases; unmatched junction bases: 11. The CDR3 is made up of 15 amino acids. It was with 60 Vbeta and 13 Jbeta primers that the PCR ran. The repertoire was sequenced with immunoSEQ multiplex PCR; TCRdb's copy has only in-frame clones and lacks some. This sample yields approximately 87,000 clones, of which around 81% are seen a single time; approximately 4% belongs to the top ten. V and J are TRBV5-4 and TRBJ1-1; TRBD1 matches 8 bases. The specimen was PBMCs. This sequence was found in a woman aged 70 to 79 in good health and CMV-seropositive. CDR3 region: CASSAQGALGAEAFF. The CDR3 coding sequence is TGTGCCAGCAGCGCCCAGGGGGCTCTGGGGGCTGAAGCTTTCTTT.